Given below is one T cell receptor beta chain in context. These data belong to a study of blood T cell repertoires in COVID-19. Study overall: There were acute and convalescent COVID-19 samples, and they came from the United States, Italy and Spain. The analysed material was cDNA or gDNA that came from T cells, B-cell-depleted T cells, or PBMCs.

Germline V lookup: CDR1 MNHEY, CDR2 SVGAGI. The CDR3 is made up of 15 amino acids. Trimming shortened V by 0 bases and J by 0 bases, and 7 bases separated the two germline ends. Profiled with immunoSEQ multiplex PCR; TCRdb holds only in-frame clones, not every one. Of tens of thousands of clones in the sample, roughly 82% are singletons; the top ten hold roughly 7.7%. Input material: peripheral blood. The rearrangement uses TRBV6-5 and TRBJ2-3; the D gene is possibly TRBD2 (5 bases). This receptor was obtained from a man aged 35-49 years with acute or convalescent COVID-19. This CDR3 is CASSYSGVSTDTQYF. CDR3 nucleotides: TGTGCCAGCAGTTACTCCGGGGTGAGCACAGATACGCAGTATTTT.